This TCR beta chain was recovered during a study of untreated major depressive disorder. Findings and limits, study-wide: Depressed patients' CD4+ T cells carried increased TRBV05-01 (Vbeta 5.1) usage versus control CD4+ T cells. Generalizability is limited by the comparatively small study sample. Only three preselected Vbeta families were compared in sequencing.

From germline, CDR1 is SEHNR and CDR2 FQNEAQ (reference sequence). The CDR3 is 15 amino acids. The junction had 5 bases not matched to a gene; V was cut back by 5 bases and J by 4 bases. About 96% CD4+ purity was typical by flow cytometry. The table came from immunoSEQ multiplex PCR; TCRdb's copy has only in-frame clones and leaves some out. The table includes roughly 14,000 clones, about nine tenths detected once. This clone was detected once. Its antigen is not identified. Sequencing used CD4+ T cells from PBMCs. The chain uses TRBV7-9 and TRBJ2-1, with TRBD1 matching over 10 bases. This TCR was sampled from a man aged 25 to 40 with major depressive disorder. In DNA, the CDR3 is TGTGCCAGCAGCCCCGGGACAGGGGCGTACAATGAGCAGTTCTTC. Protein sequence: CASSPGTGAYNEQFF.